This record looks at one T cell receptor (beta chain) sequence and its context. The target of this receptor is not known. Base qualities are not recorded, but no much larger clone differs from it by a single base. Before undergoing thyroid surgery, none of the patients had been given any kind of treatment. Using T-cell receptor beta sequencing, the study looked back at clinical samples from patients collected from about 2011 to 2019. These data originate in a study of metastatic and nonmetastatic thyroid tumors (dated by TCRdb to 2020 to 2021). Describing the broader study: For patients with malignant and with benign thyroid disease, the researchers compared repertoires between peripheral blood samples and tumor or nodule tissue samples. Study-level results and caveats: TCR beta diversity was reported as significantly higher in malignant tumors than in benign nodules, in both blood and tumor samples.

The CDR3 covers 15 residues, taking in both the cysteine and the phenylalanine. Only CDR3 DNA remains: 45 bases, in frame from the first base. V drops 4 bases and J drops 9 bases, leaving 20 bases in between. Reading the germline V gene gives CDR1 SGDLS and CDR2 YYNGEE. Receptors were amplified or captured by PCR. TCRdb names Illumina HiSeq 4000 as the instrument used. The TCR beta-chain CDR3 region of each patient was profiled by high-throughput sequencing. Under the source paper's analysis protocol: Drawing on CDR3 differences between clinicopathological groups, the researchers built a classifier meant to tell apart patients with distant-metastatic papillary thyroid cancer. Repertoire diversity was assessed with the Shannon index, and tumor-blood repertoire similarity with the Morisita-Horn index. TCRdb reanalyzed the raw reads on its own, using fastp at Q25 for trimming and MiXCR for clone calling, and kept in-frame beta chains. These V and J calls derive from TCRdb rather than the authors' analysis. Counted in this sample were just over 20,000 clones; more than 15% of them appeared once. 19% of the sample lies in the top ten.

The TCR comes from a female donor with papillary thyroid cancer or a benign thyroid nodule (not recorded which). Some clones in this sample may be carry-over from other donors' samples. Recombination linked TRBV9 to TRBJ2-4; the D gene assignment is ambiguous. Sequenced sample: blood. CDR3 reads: CASSLNQQLGSIQYF. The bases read TGTGCCAGCAGCCTTAACCAGCAGCTGGGAAGCATTCAGTACTTC.